This TCR beta chain was identified during a study of shared clonotypes between healthy human individuals. A note on this clone: Its target is not known.

Findings and limits, study-wide: Only blood was sampled, and tissue TCR repertoires likely differ from blood ones.

CDR3 length: 14 residues. The germline gives CDR1 SNHLY, CDR2 FYNNEI. The trim removed 10 bases at V and 0 bases at J, leaving 9 bases unmatched. Libraries were prepared by immunoSEQ multiplex PCR; TCRdb keeps only in-frame clonotypes and omits some of them. The data show roughly 2.5 million clones, with approximately 92% seen just once and over 0.12% held by the top ten. This chain joins TRBV2 and TRBJ2-7; 7 bases line up with TRBD1. The sequenced sample was naive CD4+ T cells sorted from blood. Subset given: CD45RA+ positively selected. The sequence came from a man between 18 and 35 years old in good health. The DNA for the CDR3 is TGTGCCAACTCACGGGACAGCAACTCCTACGAGCAGTACTTC. The encoded protein is CANSRDSNSYEQYF.